The TCR beta chain described here comes from a study of blood T cell repertoires in COVID-19. Looking at the study overall: Italy, Spain and the United States were the sources of the convalescent and acute COVID-19 samples. The cDNA or gDNA used as material had been derived from T cells, B-cell-depleted T cells, or PBMCs.

Per the original data handling: Scientists estimated how many nucleated cells there were by amplifying reference gene primers. Generated by immunoSEQ multiplex PCR, the TCRdb table keeps only in-frame clones and is missing some. V and J calls and clone size are given by that table; D and trimming were obtained from the DNA. There are hundreds of thousands of clones in the sample; more than 70% occur only once, and about 7% lies in the top ten. Cohorts were based on clinical histories the participants reported. What was sequenced was PBMCs or T cells enriched from blood (not recorded which). The origin of this receptor is a woman between 40 and 50 years old with acute COVID-19.

CDR3 bases: TGTGCCAGCAGGAGGGGACTTCGAGACTTGGCTAACTATGGCTACACCTTC. Encoded protein: CASRRGLRDLANYGYTF. The chain carries TRBV2 and TRBJ1-2; TRBD1 is a possible D gene (5 bases). Trimming pared 6 bases from V and 0 bases from J, leaving 20 bases between. Germline V gives CDR1 SNHLY, CDR2 FYNNEI. This CDR3 contains 17 residues. The complete variable domain, with remaining parts taken from reference TRBV2 and TRBJ1-2, reads EPEVTQTPSHQVTQMGQEVILRCVPISNHLYFYWYRQILGQKVEFLVSFYNNEISEKSEIFDDQFSVERPDGSNFTLKIRSTKLEDSAMYFCASRRGLRDLANYGYTFGSGTRLTVV.